Below are 13 T cell receptor beta chains sequenced from a single sample in a study of OX40 agonist ivuxolimab in advanced cancers. Repertoires were generated with immunoSEQ multiplex PCR, while TCRdb's copy carries only in-frame clones and drops some. The repertoire has over 25,000 clones, roughly 76% of them found once; the top ten carry 14%. The source was CD4+ or CD8+ T cells sorted from blood, collected in a trial of the OX40 agonist ivuxolimab. The receptor source for this set is an adult with an advanced solid tumor such as melanoma, head and neck, liver or kidney cancer.

V is TRBV19 and J is TRBJ1-1; 8 bases map to TRBD1. After removal of 9 bases from V and 4 bases from J, the junction contained 10 bases not matched to a gene. In germline, CDR1 is LNHDA, CDR2 SQIVND (reference sequence). This CDR3 spans 14 amino acids. CDR3 DNA sequence: TGTGCCAGCACCGGGACAGGATACTTCACTGAAGCTTTCTTT. This sequence encodes CASTGTGYFTEAFF.

This sequence joins TRBV6-1 and TRBJ2-1; 7 bases line up with TRBD1. The CDR3 has 15 amino acids. Germline values: CDR1 MNHNS, CDR2 SASEGT. The V gene end was trimmed by 3 bases and the J gene end by 15 bases; junction bases not matched to a gene: 17. The CDR3 sequence: CASSERGRVWVEWFF. CDR3 coding DNA: TGTGCCAGCAGTGAGAGGGGGCGCGTGTGGGTCGAATGGTTCTTC.

This chain connects TRBV6-5 to TRBJ1-4; the D is unclear. The germline V gene has CDR1 MNHEY and CDR2 SVGAGI. The CDR3 is 15 residues long. V was pared by 6 bases and J by 8 bases, with 19 bases between. The CDR3 sequence: CASSRSRAAGEKLFF. CDR3 DNA: TGTGCCAGCAGCAGGAGTCGGGCGGCGGGGGAAAAACTGTTTTTT.

This clone was detected once. V and J are TRBV5-4 and TRBJ1-6, with D tentatively TRBD1 (5 bases). Germline assignment: CDR1 SGHNT and CDR2 YYREEE (reference sequence). The CDR3 runs to 14 residues. Between the trimmed V and J ends, which lost 3 bases and 3 bases, there was a span of 7 bases. CDR3 sequence: CASSSDSYNSPLHF. The CDR3 DNA is TGTGCCAGCAGCTCCGACAGCTATAATTCACCCCTCCACTTT.

The chain uses TRBV30 and TRBJ1-1; TRBD1 is a possible D gene (5 bases). CDR1 GTSNPN and CDR2 SVGIG come from the germline V gene (reference sequence). The CDR3 runs 14 residues. Between the trimmed V and J ends, which lost 2 bases and 1 base, there was a span of 11 bases. The CDR3 region has the DNA TGTGCCTGGAGTTTCGGGACGGGGAACACTGAAGCTTTCTTT. Encoded protein: CAWSFGTGNTEAFF. Full variable domain (remainder filled in from reference TRBV30 and TRBJ1-1): SQTIHQWPATLVQPVGSPLSLECTVEGTSNPNLYWYRQAAGRGLQLLFYSVGIGQISSEVPQNLSASRPQDRQFILSSKKLLLSDSGFYLCAWSFGTGNTEAFFGQGTRLTVV.

This chain joins TRBV5-5 and TRBJ1-2, with 7 bases identical to TRBD1. The CDR3 runs 16 residues. CDR1 is SGHKS and CDR2 is YYEKEE in the germline V gene (reference sequence). V gave up 4 bases and J gave up 3 bases; unmatched junction bases: 12. CDR3 sequence (DNA): TGTGCCAGCAGCCCTCACCGGACAGGCTTGTACTATGGCTACACCTTC. It specifies CASSPHRTGLYYGYTF. Drawing the rest from reference TRBV5-5 and TRBJ1-2, the complete variable domain is DAGVTQSPTHLIKTRGQQVTLRCSPISGHKSVSWYQQVLGQGPQFIFQYYEKEERGRGNFPDRFSARQFPNYSSELNVNALLLGDSALYLCASSPHRTGLYYGYTFGSGTRLTVV.

V usage is TRBV19 and J usage is TRBJ1-5, with TRBD1 matching 7 bases. This CDR3 is built from 18 residues. From germline, CDR1 is LNHDA and CDR2 SQIVND (reference sequence). With V trimmed by 7 bases and J by 0 bases, 15 bases remained unmatched. CDR3 bases: TGTGCCAGTACTAATACCAACCCTCGGGACAGTAGCAATCAGCCCCAGCATTTT. Translation gives CASTNTNPRDSSNQPQHF.

V and J are TRBV5-6 and TRBJ1-2; 9 bases map to TRBD1. Trimming cost V 5 bases and J 4 bases; bases outside gene matches: 9. The CDR3 has 15 residues. Germline CDR1 and CDR2: SGHDT and YYEEEE. CDR3 coding DNA: TGTGCCAGCAGGGGGATGGGACAGGGTCTCTATGGCTACACCTTC. Protein product: CASRGMGQGLYGYTF.

This clone was counted once. The chain uses TRBV7-9 and TRBJ1-2, with unresolved D. Germline CDR1 reads SEHNR; CDR2 reads FQNEAQ (reference sequence). Trimming left V 1 base short and J 6 bases short, with 12 bases between. The CDR3 is 14 amino acids. CDR3 amino acids: CASSLVTRLDGYTF. CDR3 nucleotide sequence: TGTGCCAGCAGCTTAGTTACTCGTCTCGATGGCTACACCTTC.

In DNA, the CDR3 is TGCGCCAGCAGCCAAGAACGCAGTCCCCTCTACGAGCAGTACTTC. It is translated as CASSQERSPLYEQYF. The chain combines TRBV4-3 with TRBJ2-7; no definite D call. The CDR3 is 15 residues long. Per the germline V gene, CDR1 is LGHNA and CDR2 is YSLEER. Trimming took off 0 bases at V and 3 bases at J, with 12 bases between the two ends.

The rearrangement uses TRBV4-2 and TRBJ1-5, with 7 nucleotides matching TRBD1. Looked up from germline, CDR1 is LGHNA and CDR2 is YNFKEQ. The CDR3 has 15 residues. J gave up 0 bases and V 1 base, and 0 bases lay outside the gene matches. CDR3 bases: TGTGCCAGCAGCCAAGGGACAGGTAGCAATCAGCCCCAGCATTTT. Translating it yields CASSQGTGSNQPQHF.

The chain combines TRBV5-5 with TRBJ2-1, with 10 bases that match TRBD2. This CDR3 has 15 residues. With V trimmed by 0 bases and J by 6 bases, 3 bases remained unmatched. Germline V gives CDR1 SGHKS, CDR2 YYEKEE (reference sequence). As DNA, the CDR3 is TGTGCCAGCAGCTTGGAACTAGCGGGGTTCAATGAGCAGTTCTTC. Amino acids: CASSLELAGFNEQFF.

The J gene is TRBJ1-2, the V gene TRBV6-5; 8 bases agree with TRBD1. The length of the CDR3 is 14 residues. Germline V gene sequence: CDR1 MNHEY, CDR2 SVGAGI. Trimming took 5 bases from V and 0 from J; bases not matched to a gene: 2. In nucleotides, the CDR3 is TGTGCCAGCAGTGGGGACAGGACTAACTATGGCTACACCTTC. Protein product: CASSGDRTNYGYTF.